The 29 T cell receptor beta chains below all came from one sample that was sequenced in a study of T-cell reconstitution after alpha-beta-depleted transplantation in children. The authors prepared the TCRbeta library with unique molecular identifiers. TCRdb ran MiXCR on the PCR reads and lists one entry per CDR3 protein. The profile shows about 980,000 distinct CDR3 sequences, about 29% of them singletons. Sequenced material: PBMCs, mostly from graft donor cells, taken 360 days after TCRalphabeta/CD19-depleted stem cell transplant. All receptors derive from a boy in the first two years of life who had a stem cell transplant for SCID, so the T cells may come from the graft donor.

The CDR3 DNA sequence: TGTGCCAGCAGCCAAGTAAACGCCCGAGCTGAAGCTTTCTTT. It translates to CASSQVNARAEAFF. The chain couples TRBV4-2 to TRBJ1-1, with unresolved D. The V end was cut by 1 base, the J end by 6 bases, with 12 bases between. The CDR3 is made up of 14 amino acids. CDR1 and CDR2 (germline): LGHNA, YNFKEQ.

The chain employs TRBV20-1 and TRBJ2-7, with D possibly TRBD2 on 7 matching bases. The CDR3 length is 14 residues. Trimming removed 1 base from V and 2 bases from J, with 12 bases in between. Per germline, CDR1 DFQATT and CDR2 SNEGSKA (reference sequence). The CDR3 reads CSARGGGNAYEQYF. The CDR3, as DNA: TGCAGTGCTAGAGGCGGGGGCAACGCCTACGAGCAGTACTTC.

This chain links TRBV12-3 or TRBV12-4 with TRBJ2-7, with 16 bases matching TRBD2. Trimming removed 3 bases from V and 1 base from J; junction bases left unmatched: 6. CDR3 size: 18 residues. CDR3 sequence (DNA): TGTGCCAGCAGTTTTGGGACTAGCGGGGGGGTGATTTCCTACGAGCAGTACTTC. Protein sequence: CASSFGTSGGVISYEQYF.

This clonotype was detected only a few times. The rearrangement links TRBV6-1 to TRBJ2-2; either TRBD1 or TRBD2 may fit D (5 bases each). The CDR3 has 16 residues. V dropped 5 bases and J dropped 0 bases, with 13 bases sitting between them. CDR1 is MNHNS, CDR2 SASEGT, per germline. The CDR3 spells CASSRAGTTNTGELFF. The CDR3 DNA reads as TGTGCCAGCAGTCGTGCCGGGACCACGAACACCGGGGAGCTGTTTTTT.

The chain joins TRBV29-1 to TRBJ1-2; TRBD1 might be the D (5 bases). Deletions cut 6 bases from V and 6 bases from J, with 14 bases between. From germline, CDR1 is SQVTM and CDR2 ANQGSEA. The CDR3 contains 12 residues. CDR3 sequence reads: CSVRPGGDGYTF. Written as DNA, the CDR3 is TGCAGCGTGCGTCCGGGGGGAGATGGCTACACCTTC. Filled out from reference TRBV29-1 and TRBJ1-2, the complete variable domain reads SAVISQKPSRDICQRGTSLTIQCQVDSQVTMMFWYRQQPGQSLTLIATANQGSEATYESGFVIDKFPISRPNLTFSTLTVSNMSPEDSSIYLCSVRPGGDGYTFGSGTRLTVV.

This clonotype was recorded at least ten times. The genes are TRBV7-2 and TRBJ2-3; 11 positions agree with TRBD2. The CDR3 is 14 residues long. The V and J ends lost 5 bases and 5 bases, in that order; junction bases with no gene match: 3. Germline lookup yields CDR1 SGHTA and CDR2 FQGNSA. The CDR3 DNA reads TGTGCCAGCAGCCTTGGGACTAGCGGAGATACGCAGTATTTT. Its protein is CASSLGTSGDTQYF.

The chain has TRBV2 and TRBJ2-7; TRBD2 matches 9 bases. CDR1 and CDR2 (germline): SNHLY, FYNNEI. This CDR3 comprises 16 residues. The V gene end was trimmed by 7 bases and the J gene end by 0 bases; junction bases not matched to a gene: 10. CDR3 sequence (DNA): TGTGCCAGCAAGCGGGCGGCGGGGGGGTCCTCCTACGAGCAGTACTTC. The encoded protein is CASKRAAGGSSYEQYF.

This sequence joins TRBV12-3 or TRBV12-4 and TRBJ2-7; 8 bases line up with TRBD1. The CDR3 runs 15 residues. Trimming took 5 bases from V and 3 from J; bases not matched to a gene: 9. CDR3 loop: CASSPGGFTFYEQYF. The CDR3 DNA is TGTGCCAGCAGTCCAGGGGGCTTTACTTTCTACGAGCAGTACTTC.

V is TRBV10-3 and J is TRBJ2-3; D uncertain. V was cut by 5 bases and J by 6 bases, with 9 bases left in between. CDR1 ENHRY and CDR2 SYGVKD come from the germline V gene. The CDR3 spans 12 residues. CDR3 sequence (DNA): TGTGCCATCAGTACCCTATGGGATACGCAGTATTTT. Protein product: CAISTLWDTQYF.

The chain couples TRBV5-5 to TRBJ2-5; possible D gene TRBD2, 6 bases. This CDR3 is 14 amino acids long. Trimming took 5 bases from V and 5 from J, leaving 16 bases between them. Germline V lookup: CDR1 SGHKS, CDR2 YYEKEE (reference sequence). The CDR3 nucleotides read TGTGCCAGCAGGGTGCTGTGGAGCGGGGAGACCCAGTACTTC. This sequence encodes CASRVLWSGETQYF.

The chain recombines TRBV6-1 with TRBJ2-1; possibly TRBD2 for D (5 bases). CDR3 size: 13 residues. Germline loops: CDR1 MNHNS, CDR2 SASEGT. V was clipped by 7 bases and J by 7 bases, with 14 bases between them. CDR3 protein: CASIPDGKNEQFF. The CDR3 DNA is TGTGCCAGCATCCCGGACGGGAAAAATGAGCAGTTCTTC.

This chain's CDR3 is CASSPGISAGELFF. The DNA for the CDR3 is TGTGCCAGCAGCCCCGGGATCTCAGCCGGGGAGCTGTTTTTT. This sequence joins TRBV11-2 and TRBJ2-2, with a weak D call TRBD2 (5 bases). The CDR3 length is 14 residues. V lost 5 bases, J lost 6 bases, and 13 bases lay in between. Germline CDR1 SGHAT, CDR2 FQNNGV. Full variable domain (outside the CDR3, taken from reference TRBV11-2 and TRBJ2-2): EAGVAQSPRYKIIEKRQSVAFWCNPISGHATLYWYQQILGQGPKLLIQFQNNGVVDDSQLPKDRFSAERLKGVDSTLKIQPAKLEDSAVYLCASSPGISAGELFFGEGSRLTVL.

The chain is built from TRBV5-1 and TRBJ1-1; D unclear. V was clipped by 4 bases and J by 5 bases, with 15 bases between them. CDR1 SGHRS and CDR2 YFSETQ come from the germline V gene. This CDR3 is built from 14 residues. The CDR3 spells CASSGGNLGTEAFF. CDR3 in DNA: TGCGCCAGCAGCGGAGGGAATCTGGGGACTGAAGCTTTCTTT.

There are a few counts of this clonotype. The chain joins TRBV12-3 or TRBV12-4 to TRBJ2-3; the D gene is possibly TRBD1 (6 bases). Trimming pared 2 bases from V and 2 bases from J, leaving 11 bases between. The CDR3 runs 15 residues. The DNA of the CDR3 is TGTGCCAGCAGTTTATGGGGGCCCTACACAGATACGCAGTATTTT. Its protein product is CASSLWGPYTDTQYF.

The J gene is TRBJ2-7, the V gene TRBV12-3 or TRBV12-4, with D tentatively TRBD1 or TRBD2 (6 bases each). Trimming cost V 6 bases and J 2 bases, with 17 bases left between them. The CDR3 runs to 15 residues. The CDR3 bases are TGTGCCAGCAGCTCGGGGGCAAAGGGAACCTACGAGCAGTACTTC. Translation: CASSSGAKGTYEQYF.

The chain is built from TRBV12-3 or TRBV12-4 and TRBJ2-1, with 7 bases aligning to TRBD2. V was clipped by 4 bases and J by 9 bases; unmatched bases: 12. CDR3 size: 15 residues. The chain's CDR3 is CASSWGFAGVGEQFF. The CDR3 DNA reads as TGTGCCAGCAGTTGGGGTTTCGCGGGGGTTGGTGAGCAGTTCTTC.

This clonotype was observed a handful of times. This chain links TRBV6-5 with TRBJ2-1; unclear D gene. From germline, CDR1 is MNHEY and CDR2 SVGAGI. This CDR3 is 15 amino acids long. Trimming took 2 bases from V and 2 from J, leaving 10 bases between them. CDR3 loop: CASSYAAEPYNEQFF. Here the CDR3 DNA reads TGTGCCAGCAGTTACGCGGCGGAACCCTACAATGAGCAGTTCTTC.

This clonotype was seen a few times. The J gene is TRBJ2-3, the V gene TRBV7-9; D tentatively fits TRBD1 or TRBD2 (5 bases each). The CDR3 runs to 15 residues. The germline V gene has CDR1 SEHNR and CDR2 FQNEAQ (reference sequence). V lost 1 base, J lost 4 bases, and 12 bases lay in between. The CDR3 coding sequence is TGTGCCAGCAGCTTAGACGGGATGGGGGCAGATACGCAGTATTTT. Its protein product is CASSLDGMGADTQYF. Looking up the rest from reference TRBV7-9 and TRBJ2-3 gives the full variable domain: DTGVSQNPRHKITKRGQNVTFRCDPISEHNRLYWYRQTLGQGPEFLTYFQNEAQLEKSRLLSDRFSAERPKGSFSTLEIQRTEQGDSAMYLCASSLDGMGADTQYFGPGTRLTVL.

The chain recombines TRBV20-1 with TRBJ2-7, with no clear D. V was trimmed by 1 base and J by 0 bases, leaving 10 bases between them. The CDR3 extends over 14 amino acids. Germline values: CDR1 DFQATT, CDR2 SNEGSKA (reference sequence). For the CDR3, the DNA is TGCAGTGCTAGAGCGCGCGGCCCCTCCTACGAGCAGTACTTC. Protein sequence: CSARARGPSYEQYF.

The rearrangement links TRBV4-3 to TRBJ2-5; 8 nucleotides agree with TRBD2. J lost 4 bases, V lost 0 bases, and 13 bases had no gene match. The CDR3 sequence is 18 residues long. Per germline, CDR1 LGHNA and CDR2 YSLEER. CDR3 sequence: CASSQDPGGAEAGETQYF. The DNA of the CDR3 is TGCGCCAGCAGCCAAGACCCGGGGGGGGCAGAGGCGGGAGAGACCCAGTACTTC.

The chain links TRBV20-1 to TRBJ1-6; no firm D call. V was cut by 1 base and J by 8 bases, with 15 bases left in between. The germline CDR1 and CDR2 sequences are DFQATT and SNEGSKA (reference sequence). The CDR3 runs 15 residues. CDR3 sequence: CSARVTAREHSPLHF. The CDR3 nucleotides read TGCAGTGCTAGAGTAACAGCCCGCGAACATTCACCCCTCCACTTT.

V is TRBV6-1 and J is TRBJ2-5, with D perhaps being TRBD1 or TRBD2 (5 bases each). The germline CDR1 and CDR2 sequences are MNHNS and SASEGT. V was shortened by 6 bases and J by 1 base, with 27 bases between the two germline ends. The CDR3 totals 19 residues. CDR3 amino acids: CASSGGRATHLLIQETQYF. CDR3 coding DNA: TGTGCCAGCAGCGGAGGCAGGGCGACCCACCTACTTATCCAAGAGACCCAGTACTTC.

The chain combines TRBV28 with TRBJ2-7, with D possibly TRBD2 on 7 matching bases. V lost 2 bases, J lost 12 bases, and 17 bases lay in between. Germline assignment: CDR1 MDHEN and CDR2 SYDVKM. This CDR3 is built from 13 residues. The CDR3 DNA follows: TGTGCCAGCAGTTTACCAGTCTCGGGGGGCCCGTACTTC. It codes for CASSLPVSGGPYF. The variable domain in full, with the rest retrieved from reference TRBV28 and TRBJ2-7, is DVKVTQSSRYLVKRTGEKVFLECVQDMDHENMFWYRQDPGLGLRLIYFSYDVKMKEKGDIPEGYSVSREKKERFSLILESASTNQTSMYLCASSLPVSGGPYFGPGTRLTVT.

The chain carries TRBV20-1 and TRBJ1-4, with D unclear. This CDR3 has 13 amino acids. Germline V gene data show CDR1 as DFQATT and CDR2 as SNEGSKA (reference sequence). Trimming took off 8 bases at V and 8 bases at J, with 18 bases between the two ends. The CDR3 protein is CSTDPLRNEKLFF. The CDR3 DNA sequence: TGCAGTACCGACCCCCTTCGGAACGAAAAACTGTTTTTT.

This clonotype has just a few counts. This chain connects TRBV7-2 to TRBJ2-3; 11 nucleotides match TRBD2. The CDR3 is 16 residues long. V lost 5 bases, J lost 5 bases, and 9 bases stayed unmatched. Germline CDR1 is SGHTA and CDR2 is FQGNSA. The CDR3, as DNA: TGTGCCAGCAGCCCCCTAATAGCGGGGGGGCAAGATACGCAGTATTTT. Amino acids: CASSPLIAGGQDTQYF.

The gene calls are TRBV12-3 or TRBV12-4 and TRBJ2-1; TRBD2 might be the D (6 bases). The V and J ends lost 3 bases and 1 base respectively, with 19 bases between them. The CDR3 totals 18 residues. CDR3 nucleotide sequence: TGTGCCAGCAGTTTGCCGGCCACTCCAGGGAGGTCCTACAATGAGCAGTTCTTC. Residues: CASSLPATPGRSYNEQFF.

The V call is TRBV6-2 or TRBV6-3, the J call TRBJ2-3; D is ambiguous. CDR3 length equals 13 residues. Germline CDR1 reads MNHEY; CDR2 reads SVGEGT. Trimming stripped 5 bases from V and 3 bases from J, with 9 bases between. The CDR3 sequence: CASSPYKTDTQYF. In nucleotides, the CDR3 is TGTGCCAGCAGTCCCTATAAGACAGATACGCAGTATTTT.

The rearrangement uses TRBV20-1 and TRBJ1-5; 8 bases map to TRBD1. V dropped 6 bases and J dropped 0; count of bases not matched to a gene: 13. The CDR3 contains 17 residues. Germline V gives CDR1 DFQATT, CDR2 SNEGSKA (reference sequence). The CDR3: CSARPTGERGSNQPQHF. CDR3 nucleotide sequence: TGCAGTGCCCGCCCGACAGGGGAAAGAGGTAGCAATCAGCCCCAGCATTTT.

There are a few counts of this clonotype. This chain uses TRBV12-3 or TRBV12-4 with TRBJ1-4, with D uncertain. V was cut by 6 bases and J by 4 bases, with 15 bases left in between. The CDR3 sequence is 15 residues long. CDR3 nucleotide sequence: TGTGCCAGCAGCAGCCCGGGCAGTTATAATGAAAAACTGTTTTTT. Its translation is CASSSPGSYNEKLFF.